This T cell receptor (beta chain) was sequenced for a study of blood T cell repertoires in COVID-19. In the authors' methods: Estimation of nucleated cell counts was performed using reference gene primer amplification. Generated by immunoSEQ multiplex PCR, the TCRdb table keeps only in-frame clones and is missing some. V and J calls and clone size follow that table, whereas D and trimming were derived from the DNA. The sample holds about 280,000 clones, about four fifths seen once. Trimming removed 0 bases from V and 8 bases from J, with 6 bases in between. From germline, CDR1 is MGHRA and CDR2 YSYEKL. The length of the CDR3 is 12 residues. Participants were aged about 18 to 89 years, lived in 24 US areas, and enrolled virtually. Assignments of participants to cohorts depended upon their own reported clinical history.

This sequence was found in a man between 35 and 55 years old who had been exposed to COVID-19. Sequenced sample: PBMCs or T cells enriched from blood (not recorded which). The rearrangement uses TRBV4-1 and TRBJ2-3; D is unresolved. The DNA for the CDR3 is TGCGCCAGCAGCCAAGAAGCGAGTACGCAGTATTTT. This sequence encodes CASSQEASTQYF.